Following are 5 T cell receptor beta chains from one sample sequenced in a study of blood T cell repertoires in COVID-19. Clones were read by immunoSEQ multiplex PCR, and TCRdb kept only the in-frame ones, dropping some. The repertoire holds about 400,000 clones, with around 89% as singletons. Material: peripheral blood. Receptors were obtained from a man in his forties with acute or convalescent COVID-19.

V usage is TRBV9 and J usage is TRBJ2-3; 9 bases are a match to TRBD2. The V gene end was trimmed by 0 bases and the J gene end by 3 bases; junction bases not matched to a gene: 5. This CDR3 region has 16 residues. Looked up from germline, CDR1 is SGDLS and CDR2 is YYNGEE. The CDR3 reads CASSVGGGGLTDTQYF. CDR3 nucleotides: TGTGCCAGCAGCGTAGGCGGGGGGGGCCTGACAGATACGCAGTATTTT.

The V and J genes are TRBV10-3 and TRBJ1-3, with 7 bases that match TRBD1. Germline values: CDR1 ENHRY, CDR2 SYGVKD. The ends lost 8 bases at V and 0 bases at J; junction bases unmatched: 19. The CDR3 is 19 residues long. The CDR3 sequence: CAIGEHPADRTFSGNTIYF. CDR3 nucleotides: TGTGCCATCGGAGAACACCCCGCGGACAGGACCTTCTCTGGAAACACCATATATTTT.

On this clone: The same CDR3 arises from other DNA sequences in this sample as well. The rearrangement joins TRBV5-1 to TRBJ1-1; D gene uncertain. The length of the CDR3 is 12 residues. V lost 1 base and J lost 5, with 6 bases in between. Germline lookup yields CDR1 SGHRS and CDR2 YFSETQ. CDR3 sequence: CASSLTGTEAFF. The CDR3 DNA is TGCGCCAGCAGCTTGACGGGTACTGAAGCTTTCTTT.

CDR3: CASSQPQSGAYEQYF. The DNA of the CDR3 is TGTGCCAGCAGCCAACCGCAAAGCGGAGCCTACGAGCAGTACTTC. J is TRBJ2-7 and V is TRBV3-1 (or the pseudogene TRBV3-2); a weak D match, TRBD2 (5 bases). The germline V and J ends were trimmed by 2 bases and 2 bases, with 13 bases remaining between them. Per germline, CDR1 LGHDT and CDR2 YNNKEL (reference sequence). This CDR3 has 15 amino acids.

The genes are TRBV6-5 and TRBJ1-5; no clear D. The CDR3 is 14 residues long. V was shortened by 7 bases and J by 2 bases, with 12 bases between the two germline ends. Germline V gene data show CDR1 as MNHEY and CDR2 as SVGAGI. CDR3 DNA: TGTGCCAGCAACTTGCGCCTGGGCAATCAGCCCCAGCATTTT. It is translated as CASNLRLGNQPQHF.